One sample yielded the 27 T cell receptor beta chains listed below, sequenced in a study of Ad26.COV2.S vaccination and SARS-CoV-2 variants. As for treatment: around 19 received Ad26.COV2.S at low or high dose, single or two shots; about 5 received placebo; per-sample allocation not given. Following the first vaccine or placebo injection, samples were taken on day 63. Some clones are missing from TCRdb's copy, which holds only in-frame ones; the method was immunoSEQ multiplex PCR. The sample includes about 440,000 clones, roughly 91% of them seen just once. The material sequenced was peripheral blood, taken in a trial of Ad26.COV2.S vaccine versus placebo. The receptors stem from a person between 18 and 60 years old who received the Ad26.COV2.S COVID-19 vaccine or a placebo.

The rearrangement links TRBV7-8 to TRBJ2-7; 7 bases are shared with TRBD2. The V segment lost 7 bases and the J segment 4 bases; nucleotides outside the gene matches: 10. CDR3 length: 14 residues. Looked up from germline, CDR1 is SGHVS and CDR2 is FQNEAQ. In nucleotides, the CDR3 is TGTGCCAGCATGGTCGGGGGGTGGGAATACGAGCAGTACTTC. Protein: CASMVGGWEYEQYF.

The rearrangement joins TRBV28 to TRBJ2-1, with TRBD2 matching 10 bases. The length of the CDR3 is 15 residues. V was clipped by 1 base and J by 9 bases; unmatched bases: 6. Germline-derived CDR1 and CDR2 are MDHEN and SYDVKM. DNA for the CDR3: TGTGCCAGCAGTTTATCGGCTAGCGGGAGCCGTGAGCAGTTCTTC. Translating it yields CASSLSASGSREQFF.

The V and J genes are TRBV7-2 and TRBJ2-7; D unclear. V was pared by 0 bases and J by 2 bases, with 11 bases between. CDR1 is SGHTA and CDR2 is FQGNSA in the germline V gene. The CDR3 runs 15 residues. The CDR3 is CASSLARLDAYEQYF. CDR3 nucleotides: TGTGCCAGCAGCTTAGCGCGCCTGGATGCCTACGAGCAGTACTTC.

J is TRBJ2-7 and V is TRBV5-4, with 7 bases identical to TRBD2. V was clipped by 0 bases and J by 2 bases; unmatched bases: 5. Germline CDR1 and CDR2: SGHNT and YYREEE (reference sequence). This CDR3 region has 15 residues. The CDR3 DNA sequence: TGTGCCAGCAGCTTGGCCCTAGCGGCAACCTACGAGCAGTACTTC. Amino acids: CASSLALAATYEQYF.

With regard to this clone: Other DNA variants within this sample encode the same CDR3. This sequence joins TRBV27 and TRBJ1-1; D remains unclear. The length of the CDR3 is 14 residues. Trimming removed 5 bases at V and 0 bases at J, with 10 bases between. Germline V gives CDR1 MNHEY, CDR2 SMNVEV (reference sequence). In DNA form, the CDR3 reads TGTGCCAGCAGTCCTCGGGTCTTGAACACTGAAGCTTTCTTT. Protein: CASSPRVLNTEAFF.

The sample holds a few counts of this clone. The rearrangement uses TRBV5-1 and TRBJ1-1, with D unresolved. Germline assignment: CDR1 SGHRS and CDR2 YFSETQ. The CDR3 is made up of 15 amino acids. V gave up 0 bases and J gave up 3 bases, with 12 bases separating them. CDR3 protein: CASSLAKGTDTEAFF. The CDR3, as DNA: TGCGCCAGCAGCTTGGCCAAGGGTACGGACACTGAAGCTTTCTTT.

In its sample, this clone was seen a few times. The chain combines TRBV3-1 (or the pseudogene TRBV3-2) with TRBJ2-7, with 7 bases fitting TRBD1. V shed 4 bases, J shed 1 base, and the junction held 4 bases outside the gene matches. This CDR3 is built from 14 residues. CDR1 is LGHDT, CDR2 YNNKEL, per germline (reference sequence). The CDR3 region is CASSPRQGSYEQYF. As DNA, the CDR3 is TGTGCCAGCAGCCCCAGACAGGGTTCCTACGAGCAGTACTTC.

The genes are TRBV28 and TRBJ1-4; no reliable D call. Germline V gene sequence: CDR1 MDHEN, CDR2 SYDVKM. The V end was cut by 4 bases, the J end by 5 bases, with 11 bases between. The CDR3 is 14 residues long. The CDR3 region has the DNA TGTGCCAGCAGTTGGCAAGGCCCCAATGAAAAACTGTTTTTT. Translating gives CASSWQGPNEKLFF.

The rearrangement joins TRBV15 to TRBJ2-1, with 11 bases lining up with TRBD2. V gave up 5 bases and J gave up 4 bases; unmatched junction bases: 4. The germline gives CDR1 LNHNV, CDR2 YYDKDF (reference sequence). The CDR3 is 15 amino acids. DNA of the CDR3: TGTGCCACCAGCGACGGACTAGCGGGTTACAATGAGCAGTTCTTC. It yields the protein CATSDGLAGYNEQFF.

This clone came up a few times. The genes are TRBV5-4 and TRBJ1-2, with 8 bases identical to TRBD1. The CDR3 loop spans 14 amino acids. The trim removed 0 bases at V and 6 bases at J, leaving 4 bases unmatched. Germline CDR1 is SGHNT and CDR2 is YYREEE (reference sequence). The chain's CDR3 is CASSLVSRGHGYTF. For the CDR3, the DNA is TGTGCCAGCAGCTTGGTGTCCAGGGGGCATGGCTACACCTTC.

CDR3 DNA sequence: TGTGCCACCAGCTCTTCGGGCCTGGGCACTGAAGCTTTCTTT. Amino acid sequence: CATSSSGLGTEAFF. V is TRBV24-1 and J is TRBJ1-1, with D unclear. There are 14 residues in the CDR3. The V end was cut by 7 bases, the J end by 4 bases, with 15 bases between. Looked up from germline, CDR1 is KGHDR and CDR2 is SFDVKD.

Ten or more counts support this clone. Other DNA sequences in this sample translate to the same CDR3. The chain couples TRBV6-2 or TRBV6-3 to TRBJ2-2; D gene ambiguous. The CDR3 is 13 residues long. The V gene's germline CDR1 is MNHEY and CDR2 SVGEGT. V was pared by 2 bases and J by 3 bases, with 4 bases between. In DNA, the CDR3 is TGTGCCAGCAGTTACAGGGACACCGGGGAGCTGTTTTTT. Protein sequence: CASSYRDTGELFF.

This clone is a singleton in its sample. J is TRBJ1-1 and V is TRBV12-3 or TRBV12-4, with D unresolved. The CDR3 runs 13 residues. Trimming left V 6 bases short and J 11 bases short, with 19 bases between. CDR3 coding DNA: TGTGCCAGCAGACAGAATGGGAACTTAAAGGCTTTCTTT. Residues: CASRQNGNLKAFF.

This chain joins TRBV3-1 (or the pseudogene TRBV3-2) and TRBJ2-3; the D is unclear. With 0 bases removed from V and 8 bases from J, the gap between germline ends came to 12 bases. The germline V gene encodes CDR1 LGHDT and CDR2 YNNKEL (reference sequence). The CDR3 is made up of 14 amino acids. The CDR3 is CASSQDPRLVTQYF. DNA of the CDR3: TGTGCCAGCAGCCAAGATCCGAGGTTGGTTACGCAGTATTTT.

The V and J genes are TRBV2 and TRBJ2-1; 7 bases align to TRBD2. After removal of 5 bases from V and 4 bases from J, the junction contained 8 bases not matched to a gene. The CDR3 is 15 amino acids. Per germline, CDR1 SNHLY and CDR2 FYNNEI. For the CDR3, the DNA is TGTGCCAGCAGTCAATCTAGCGGAAGTTACAATGAGCAGTTCTTC. As protein: CASSQSSGSYNEQFF.

The gene calls are TRBV19 and TRBJ2-7; 12 bases match TRBD1. V shed 5 bases and J 7 bases; nucleotides not matched to a gene: 12. CDR1 and CDR2 (germline): LNHDA, SQIVND (reference sequence). The CDR3 runs to 16 residues. The CDR3 reads CASSPAPGQGAREQYF. In nucleotides, the CDR3 is TGTGCCAGTAGTCCCGCCCCGGGACAGGGGGCACGGGAGCAGTACTTC.

The chain is built from TRBV5-1 and TRBJ2-2, with 8 bases matching TRBD1. This CDR3 region has 14 residues. Unmatched junction bases numbered 4, after V lost 0 bases and J lost 9 bases. Looked up from germline, CDR1 is SGHRS and CDR2 is YFSETQ. CDR3: CASSLVQGARELFF. The CDR3 DNA sequence: TGCGCCAGCAGCTTGGTGCAGGGGGCAAGGGAGCTGTTTTTT.

The chain joins TRBV19 to TRBJ2-1; weak D call: TRBD2 (5 bases). The germline gives CDR1 LNHDA, CDR2 SQIVND (reference sequence). The CDR3 length is 16 residues. V lost 3 bases, J lost 1 base, and 13 bases lay in between. The CDR3 loop reads CASSILVGVSYNEQFF. In nucleotides, the CDR3 is TGTGCCAGTAGTATTCTGGTGGGAGTATCCTACAATGAGCAGTTCTTC. Using reference TRBV19 and TRBJ2-1 for the parts outside the CDR3, the full variable domain is DGGITQSPKYLFRKEGQNVTLSCEQNLNHDAMYWYRQDPGQGLRLIYYSQIVNDFQKGDIAEGYSVSREKKESFPLTVTSAQKNPTAFYLCASSILVGVSYNEQFFGPGTRLTVL.

V is TRBV28 and J is TRBJ1-1, with 7 nucleotides matching TRBD1. Losses at the gene ends were 4 bases for V and 4 bases for J; bases not matched to a gene: 6. The germline V gene encodes CDR1 MDHEN and CDR2 SYDVKM. This CDR3 comprises 14 residues. As DNA, the CDR3 is TGTGCCAGCAGTTCCCCCAGGGGGACCACTGAAGCTTTCTTT. As protein: CASSSPRGTTEAFF.

The chain employs TRBV10-3 and TRBJ2-3, with 7 bases lining up with TRBD2. Trimming removed 3 bases from V and 7 bases from J; junction bases left unmatched: 13. Germline V lookup: CDR1 ENHRY, CDR2 SYGVKD. This CDR3 comprises 16 residues. CDR3 region: CAISDPPGREDNTQYF. In DNA, the CDR3 is TGTGCCATCAGTGACCCCCCGGGCCGGGAGGACAATACGCAGTATTTT.

The chain uses TRBV12-3 or TRBV12-4 and TRBJ2-1, with D possibly called TRBD1 or TRBD2 (5 bases each). Trimming cost V 4 bases and J 10 bases, with 14 bases left between them. The CDR3 runs to 13 residues. CDR3 in amino acids: CASSSWDQLEQFF. CDR3 in DNA: TGTGCCAGCAGTTCCTGGGACCAGTTGGAGCAGTTCTTC.

In its sample, this clone was seen once. The J gene is TRBJ2-7, the V gene TRBV28; 9 positions agree with TRBD2. The CDR3 runs to 13 residues. Trimming cost V 10 bases and J 1 base; bases outside gene matches: 5. The germline V gene encodes CDR1 MDHEN and CDR2 SYDVKM. The CDR3 protein is CAINSGSSYEQYF. The CDR3 DNA is TGTGCCATAAATAGCGGGAGTTCCTACGAGCAGTACTTC.

The chain couples TRBV7-6 to TRBJ2-3; TRBD2 matches at 13 bases. The CDR3 consists of 16 residues. CDR1 SGHVS and CDR2 FNYEAQ come from the germline V gene. After removal of 5 bases from V and 4 bases from J, the junction contained 6 bases not matched to a gene. In DNA form, the CDR3 reads TGTGCCAGCAGCGCCCGGACTAGCGGGAGTTCAGATACGCAGTATTTT. Encoded protein: CASSARTSGSSDTQYF.

V and J are TRBV5-1 and TRBJ2-3; D possibly corresponds to TRBD2 (6 bases). The CDR3 contains 13 residues. The V gene lost 0 bases and the J gene lost 5 bases, with 7 bases spanning the gap. CDR1 SGHRS and CDR2 YFSETQ come from the germline V gene. The CDR3 DNA sequence: TGCGCCAGCAGCTTGGTGGGGGGAGATACGCAGTATTTT. This gives the protein CASSLVGGDTQYF.

This rearrangement joins TRBV14 to TRBJ2-5; 7 positions match TRBD1. Trimming took 2 bases from V and 0 from J; bases not matched to a gene: 12. Germline-derived CDR1 and CDR2 are SGHDN and FVKESK. The CDR3 sequence is 18 residues long. CDR3 sequence reads: CASSQLIYNRGYQETQYF. Written as DNA, the CDR3 is TGTGCCAGCAGCCAACTCATCTACAACAGGGGATACCAAGAGACCCAGTACTTC.

V and J are TRBV29-1 and TRBJ2-5, with 8 bases aligning to TRBD1. Losses at the gene ends were 3 bases for V and 3 bases for J; bases not matched to a gene: 3. The germline V gene has CDR1 SQVTM and CDR2 ANQGSEA. The CDR3 consists of 13 residues. CDR3 protein: CSVDGQGEETQYF. DNA for the CDR3: TGCAGCGTTGACGGACAGGGAGAAGAGACCCAGTACTTC.

This sequence joins TRBV12-5 and TRBJ2-1; the D is unclear. V was trimmed by 1 base and J by 7 bases, leaving 5 bases between them. The germline V gene has CDR1 LGHNT and CDR2 FRNRAP. The CDR3 is 12 amino acids. The CDR3 is CASGLAENEQFF. The CDR3 nucleotides read TGTGCTAGTGGTTTGGCAGAAAATGAGCAGTTCTTC.